Below are 32 T cell receptor beta chains sequenced from a single sample in a study of CD8+ T cells in alopecia areata. cDNA serving as the sequencing template came from extracted, reverse transcribed RNA. Produced via immunoSEQ multiplex PCR; TCRdb's table is partial and in-frame only. The table records some 200,000 clones, around 58% of them present only once. Treatment: oral pan-JAK inhibitor, 5-10 mg twice daily. The sample in question was CD8+ T cells sorted from blood, obtained at week 24, from a patient treated with tofacitinib. These TCRs come from a human donor with alopecia areata.

The genes are TRBV7-9 and TRBJ2-7; D gene ambiguous. Germline CDR1 reads SEHNR; CDR2 reads FQNEAQ (reference sequence). This CDR3 spans 14 amino acids. Trimming removed 0 bases at V and 1 base at J, with 7 bases between. In DNA form, the CDR3 reads TGTGCCAGCAGCTTAGCCTTTAGATCCTACGAGCAGTACTTC. Protein product: CASSLAFRSYEQYF. Complete variable domain (other parts from reference TRBV7-9 and TRBJ2-7): DTGVSQNPRHKITKRGQNVTFRCDPISEHNRLYWYRQTLGQGPEFLTYFQNEAQLEKSRLLSDRFSAERPKGSFSTLEIQRTEQGDSAMYLCASSLAFRSYEQYFGPGTRLTVT.

The rearrangement links TRBV20-1 to TRBJ1-1; D is ambiguous. Germline V gene sequence: CDR1 DFQATT, CDR2 SNEGSKA (reference sequence). The V and J ends lost 6 bases and 7 bases respectively, with 12 bases between them. This CDR3 contains 11 residues. CDR3 sequence: CSATRRSEAFF. The CDR3 nucleotides are TGCAGTGCCACCCGTCGAAGTGAAGCTTTCTTT.

The chain is built from TRBV6-5 and TRBJ1-1; D gene ambiguous. V dropped 6 bases and J dropped 0 bases, with 11 bases sitting between them. CDR1 is MNHEY and CDR2 is SVGAGI in the germline V gene. The CDR3 length is 14 residues. For the CDR3, the DNA is TGTGCCAGCAGCCCCGGGCGCATGAACACTGAAGCTTTCTTT. Encoded protein: CASSPGRMNTEAFF.

V is TRBV6-5 and J is TRBJ1-4; D is ambiguous. V was clipped by 4 bases and J by 11 bases, with 11 bases between them. The CDR3 consists of 12 residues. The germline gives CDR1 MNHEY, CDR2 SVGAGI. DNA of the CDR3: TGTGCCAGCAGTTCCGACGGGTGGAAACTGTTTTTT. Its protein is CASSSDGWKLFF.

V is TRBV2 and J is TRBJ2-2; D is unclear. Germline V gene lookup returns CDR1 SNHLY and CDR2 FYNNEI. Between the trimmed V and J ends, which lost 5 bases and 5 bases, there was a span of 6 bases. The CDR3 has 12 residues. CDR3 amino acids: CASSRRTGELFF. As DNA, the CDR3 is TGTGCCAGCAGTCGAAGAACCGGGGAGCTGTTTTTT. Together with reference TRBV2 and TRBJ2-2, the CDR3 gives the full variable domain: EPEVTQTPSHQVTQMGQEVILRCVPISNHLYFYWYRQILGQKVEFLVSFYNNEISEKSEIFDDQFSVERPDGSNFTLKIRSTKLEDSAMYFCASSRRTGELFFGEGSRLTVL.

This chain joins TRBV27 and TRBJ1-2; no reliable D call. Germline V gives CDR1 MNHEY, CDR2 SMNVEV (reference sequence). The CDR3 has 11 residues. Trimming cost V 8 bases and J 3 bases, with 7 bases left between them. CDR3 residues: CASRDYYGYTF. The CDR3 DNA reads as TGTGCCAGCCGAGACTACTATGGCTACACCTTC.

This chain links TRBV7-2 with TRBJ2-3, with 7 bases lining up with TRBD2. V gave up 2 bases and J gave up 6 bases; unmatched junction bases: 8. This CDR3 is 15 amino acids long. Looked up from germline, CDR1 is SGHTA and CDR2 is FQGNSA. CDR3 amino acids: CASSLLLLASDTQYF. CDR3 bases: TGTGCCAGCAGCTTATTGCTACTAGCGTCGGATACGCAGTATTTT.

This clone was seen a handful of times. The V and J genes are TRBV7-2 and TRBJ1-1; D is possibly TRBD1 (5 bases). CDR1 and CDR2 (germline): SGHTA, FQGNSA. The CDR3 contains 12 residues. V was cut by 8 bases and J by 7 bases, with 14 bases left in between. The CDR3 loop reads CASRDGGIEAFF. The CDR3 DNA sequence: TGTGCCAGCCGGGACGGCGGGATTGAAGCTTTCTTT. Full variable domain (remainder filled in from reference TRBV7-2 and TRBJ1-1): GAGVSQSPSNKVTEKGKDVELRCDPISGHTALYWYRQSLGQGLEFLIYFQGNSAPDKSGLPSDRFSAERTGGSVSTLTIQRTQQEDSAVYLCASRDGGIEAFFGQGTRLTVV.

The chain joins TRBV15 to TRBJ1-5; 8 bases line up with TRBD1. V lost 4 bases to trimming and J lost 3 bases; unmatched junction nucleotides: 8. Per germline, CDR1 LNHNV and CDR2 YYDKDF (reference sequence). The CDR3 spans 16 residues. The CDR3: CATSIKDRVVNQPQHF. The CDR3 DNA reads as TGTGCCACCAGCATCAAGGACAGGGTGGTCAATCAGCCCCAGCATTTT.

This chain links TRBV5-1 with TRBJ2-5; 7 positions match TRBD1. Germline CDR1 SGHRS, CDR2 YFSETQ. Unmatched junction bases numbered 10, after V lost 3 bases and J lost 5 bases. The CDR3 has 15 residues. For the CDR3, the DNA is TGCGCCAGCAGCTCCCCGGGACAGCAGACGGAGACCCAGTACTTC. Amino acids: CASSSPGQQTETQYF.

This clone appeared a few times. This chain joins TRBV6-1 and TRBJ2-7; D is perhaps TRBD1 (6 bases). Trimming shortened V by 8 bases and J by 6 bases, and 11 bases separated the two germline ends. CDR3 length: 11 residues. Germline V CDR1 and CDR2: MNHNS, SASEGT. In nucleotides, the CDR3 is TGTGCCAGCGTACAGGGTGGCGAGCAGTACTTC. It yields the protein CASVQGGEQYF.

The gene calls are TRBV30 and TRBJ2-7, with 9 bases aligning to TRBD1. Germline trimming cut 5 bases from V and 3 bases from J; bases unmatched to any gene: 8. CDR3 length equals 14 residues. Germline V gives CDR1 GTSNPN, CDR2 SVGIG (reference sequence). The CDR3 DNA reads as TGTGCCTGGGGCACCGGGACAGGGTTCTACGAGCAGTACTTC. Translated: CAWGTGTGFYEQYF.

The V call is TRBV29-1, the J call TRBJ2-6, with D uncertain. Germline CDR1 SQVTM, CDR2 ANQGSEA. V lost 1 base and J 0 bases, leaving 13 bases between the germline ends. The CDR3 has 17 amino acids. CDR3 nucleotide sequence: TGCAGCGTTGAAGCTCCCGTATCACGCTCTGGGGCCAACGTCCTGACTTTC. It specifies CSVEAPVSRSGANVLTF.

The chain carries TRBV25-1 and TRBJ1-2, with 8 bases that match TRBD1. CDR3 length equals 14 residues. With 1 base clipped from V and 7 bases from J, the junction kept 5 bases outside the gene matches. Germline assignment: CDR1 MGHDK and CDR2 SYGVNS. The CDR3 nucleotides are TGTGCCAGCAGTGAATTTGGGACAGGTGGTGGCTACACCTTC. This translates into CASSEFGTGGGYTF.

Details on this clone: One junction end does not reproduce the germline sequence, and a read error may be involved. The chain combines TRBV7-7 with TRBJ2-2; D is ambiguous. The CDR3 contains 14 residues. Germline V gives CDR1 SSHAT, CDR2 FNYEAQ (reference sequence). The CDR3 sequence is CASSLASNTGELFF. The CDR3 nucleotides read TGTGCTAGCAGCCTTGCATCGAACACCGGGGAGCTGTTTTTT.

Only a few counts were recorded for this clone. This chain links TRBV29-1 with TRBJ1-2; D gene ambiguous. Germline lookup yields CDR1 SQVTM and CDR2 ANQGSEA. The CDR3 contains 11 residues. V was trimmed by 7 bases and J by 3 bases, leaving 9 bases between them. The CDR3 spells CSGSHYYGYTF. The CDR3 nucleotides are TGCAGCGGATCTCATTACTATGGCTACACCTTC. Based on the CDR3 plus reference TRBV29-1 and TRBJ1-2, the full variable domain is SAVISQKPSRDICQRGTSLTIQCQVDSQVTMMFWYRQQPGQSLTLIATANQGSEATYESGFVIDKFPISRPNLTFSTLTVSNMSPEDSSIYLCSGSHYYGYTFGSGTRLTVV.

The rearrangement joins TRBV11-1 to TRBJ2-7; 8 bases fit TRBD1. V shed 6 bases and J 3 bases; nucleotides not matched to a gene: 10. The CDR3 runs to 15 residues. Per the germline V gene, CDR1 is SGHAT and CDR2 is FQDESV (reference sequence). The CDR3 DNA is TGTGCCAGCAGAGGCAGGGGGCTCCGAAACTACGAGCAGTACTTC. Protein: CASRGRGLRNYEQYF.

The rearrangement links TRBV23-1 to TRBJ1-3, with 8 bases lining up with TRBD1. TRBV23-1 is known as an ORF, though its function is uncertain. The CDR3 spans 18 residues. The trim removed 3 bases at V and 1 base at J, leaving 11 bases unmatched. The CDR3 reads CASSHRTGQGRSGNTIYF. Written as DNA, the CDR3 is TGCGCCAGCAGTCATCGAACAGGACAGGGCCGTTCTGGAAACACCATATATTTT.

The V gene is TRBV27, the J gene TRBJ2-7; the D is unclear. The germline gives CDR1 MNHEY, CDR2 SMNVEV (reference sequence). Trimming removed 4 bases at V and 6 bases at J, with 19 bases between. The CDR3 spans 15 residues. CDR3 sequence reads: CASSSHQDALPEQYF. The CDR3 region has the DNA TGTGCCAGCAGTTCCCATCAGGACGCGCTCCCCGAGCAGTACTTC.

V and J are TRBV28 and TRBJ2-7; 7 nucleotides line up with TRBD1. The CDR3 is made up of 17 amino acids. Germline-derived CDR1 and CDR2 are MDHEN and SYDVKM. The trim removed 3 bases at V and 0 bases at J, leaving 11 bases unmatched. CDR3 DNA sequence: TGTGCCAGCAGTTTTAGTGTCAGTCAGGGGGTCTCCTACGAGCAGTACTTC. Its translation: CASSFSVSQGVSYEQYF.

The J gene is TRBJ2-2, the V gene TRBV30; D gene ambiguous. The CDR3 loop spans 13 amino acids. V shed 0 bases and J shed 7 bases, with 9 bases lying between them. Per germline, CDR1 GTSNPN and CDR2 SVGIG (reference sequence). The CDR3 DNA follows: TGTGCCTGGAGTGTAGGCGGAAGCGGGGAGCTGTTTTTT. It specifies CAWSVGGSGELFF. Filled out from reference TRBV30 and TRBJ2-2, the complete variable domain reads SQTIHQWPATLVQPVGSPLSLECTVEGTSNPNLYWYRQAAGRGLQLLFYSVGIGQISSEVPQNLSASRPQDRQFILSSKKLLLSDSGFYLCAWSVGGSGELFFGEGSRLTVL.

There are a few counts of this clone. Written as DNA, the CDR3 is TGTGCCAGCGGGCCGACCTGGGAGCAGTACTTC. It translates to CASGPTWEQYF. The chain links TRBV5-6 to TRBJ2-7, with D unresolved. Germline CDR1 and CDR2: SGHDT and YYEEEE. The CDR3 is 11 amino acids. Deletions cut 7 bases from V and 7 bases from J, with 12 bases between.

The chain has TRBV10-3 and TRBJ2-7; possible D gene TRBD2, 6 bases. The germline V and J ends were trimmed by 2 bases and 6 bases, with 11 bases remaining between them. Germline V gene data show CDR1 as ENHRY and CDR2 as SYGVKD. This CDR3 comprises 13 residues. The CDR3 is CAISENVGSEQYF. CDR3 sequence (DNA): TGTGCCATCAGTGAGAACGTCGGGAGCGAGCAGTACTTC.

This chain uses TRBV6-6 with TRBJ2-4; 8 bases align to TRBD1. J was trimmed by 3 bases and V by 6 bases; bases with no gene match: 7. Germline loops: CDR1 MNHNY, CDR2 SVGAGI (reference sequence). CDR3 length: 15 amino acids. The CDR3 region has the DNA TGTGCCAGCAGGGAACAGGGGGGCTACAAAAACATTCAGTACTTC. This codes for CASREQGGYKNIQYF.

The genes are TRBV6-5 and TRBJ2-3; 8 positions match TRBD1. J was trimmed by 5 bases and V by 5 bases; bases with no gene match: 6. Germline CDR1 MNHEY, CDR2 SVGAGI. The CDR3 extends over 14 amino acids. The CDR3 protein is CASSKGQEIDTQYF. The CDR3 DNA reads as TGTGCCAGCAGTAAGGGACAGGAGATAGATACGCAGTATTTT.

V is TRBV29-1 and J is TRBJ2-5; unclear D gene. The tail of the sequence fits TRBJ2-7 better, so the J call may be wrong. Per germline, CDR1 SQVTM and CDR2 ANQGSEA. This CDR3 is built from 12 residues. The CDR3 reads CSVEGSSYEQYF. As DNA, the CDR3 is TGCAGCGTTGAGGGTAGCTCCTACGAGCAGTACTTC.

The chain uses TRBV19 and TRBJ1-5, with 7 nucleotides matching TRBD1. From germline, CDR1 is LNHDA and CDR2 SQIVND (reference sequence). V shed 2 bases, J shed 0 bases, and the junction held 4 bases outside the gene matches. The CDR3 is 16 residues long. CDR3 sequence (DNA): TGTGCCAGTAGTATACTCCGGGACAGTAGCAATCAGCCCCAGCATTTT. This sequence encodes CASSILRDSSNQPQHF.

The CDR3 is CASSPDSYYGYTF. DNA for the CDR3: TGTGCCAGCAGCCCAGACAGTTACTATGGCTACACCTTC. The chain employs TRBV25-1 and TRBJ1-2, with a tentative D call TRBD1 (5 bases). Germline CDR1 is MGHDK and CDR2 is SYGVNS. The CDR3 consists of 13 residues. The V end was cut by 6 bases, the J end by 3 bases, with 11 bases between.

The CDR3 coding sequence is TGTGCCAGCAGCTTGGACGGCCCGCAGTTCTTC. Protein product: CASSLDGPQFF. The V and J genes are TRBV7-9 and TRBJ2-1, with no clear D. The CDR3 is made up of 11 amino acids. The germline V gene has CDR1 SEHNR and CDR2 FQNEAQ (reference sequence). Trimming took off 3 bases at V and 12 bases at J, with 9 bases between the two ends.

The CDR3 bases are TGTGCCAGCAGCCCGGGCTGGGGTAGCGGGGAAGAGACCCAGTACTTC. Its protein product is CASSPGWGSGEETQYF. This chain connects TRBV5-4 to TRBJ2-5; 8 nucleotides align to TRBD2. With V trimmed by 4 bases and J by 3 bases, 11 bases remained unmatched. The CDR3 runs to 16 residues. Germline CDR1 reads SGHNT; CDR2 reads YYREEE (reference sequence).

The table lists this clone with a few counts. The J gene is TRBJ2-7, the V gene TRBV5-6, with TRBD1 matching over 11 bases. CDR3 length equals 14 residues. Germline loops: CDR1 SGHDT, CDR2 YYEEEE. Germline trimming cut 4 bases from V and 3 bases from J; bases unmatched to any gene: 3. This CDR3 reads CASSDGTGGYEQYF. The CDR3 region has the DNA TGTGCCAGCAGCGACGGGACAGGGGGCTACGAGCAGTACTTC.

Turning to this clone: Other DNA sequences in this sample translate to the same CDR3. The chain combines TRBV30 with TRBJ2-7; possibly TRBD1 for D (5 bases). The CDR3 consists of 14 residues. The V and J ends lost 1 base and 2 bases respectively, with 12 bases between them. Germline V lookup: CDR1 GTSNPN, CDR2 SVGIG (reference sequence). The chain's CDR3 is CAWSAGQGAYEQYF. As DNA, the CDR3 is TGTGCCTGGAGTGCCGGGCAGGGCGCCTACGAGCAGTACTTC.